The 12 T cell receptor beta chains listed next were all sequenced from one sample in a study of identical twins. TCRdb called the 5' RACE reads again in MiXCR, with one record for every CDR3 protein. This sample has fewer than 650,000 distinct CDR3 sequences, with just over 7% found just once. The same sample was also used in a study of yellow fever vaccine responses in identical twins.

Material for sequencing was PBMCs. The receptors stem from a woman younger than 35 in good health.

This clonotype was observed at least ten times. The V gene is TRBV10-2, the J gene TRBJ1-1; D is ambiguous. This CDR3 is built from 13 residues. The V gene's germline CDR1 is WSHSY and CDR2 SAAADI. The V gene lost 4 bases and the J gene lost 5 bases, with 11 bases spanning the gap. The DNA of the CDR3 is TGCGCCAGCAGTGTATGGGAGAAGACTGAAGCTTTCTTT. Protein product: CASSVWEKTEAFF.

J is TRBJ2-5 and V is TRBV28, with TRBD1 as a possible D gene (6 bases). Germline values: CDR1 MDHEN, CDR2 SYDVKM. The CDR3 has 14 residues. The V end was cut by 3 bases, the J end by 4 bases, with 12 bases between. For the CDR3, the DNA is TGTGCCAGCAGTTTGGGAACAGGGTTAGAGACCCAGTACTTC. This translates into CASSLGTGLETQYF. The full variable domain, with the rest looked up from reference TRBV28 and TRBJ2-5, is DVKVTQSSRYLVKRTGEKVFLECVQDMDHENMFWYRQDPGLGLRLIYFSYDVKMKEKGDIPEGYSVSREKKERFSLILESASTNQTSMYLCASSLGTGLETQYFGPGTRLLVL.

This clonotype was recorded at least ten times. The CDR3 region has the DNA TGTGCCAGCAGTTTCCCGAAGGGGGGGCCTAGGAATGAGCAGTTCTTC. As protein: CASSFPKGGPRNEQFF. The chain combines TRBV12-3 or TRBV12-4 with TRBJ2-1; a possible D gene is TRBD2 (7 bases). The CDR3 runs 16 residues. The V end lost 3 bases, the J end lost 7 bases, and 19 bases lay between the germline ends.

At least ten counts were recorded for this clonotype. The chain is built from TRBV20-1 and TRBJ2-4; TRBD1 matches 8 bases. In germline, CDR1 is DFQATT, CDR2 SNEGSKA (reference sequence). This CDR3 is 14 amino acids long. V was clipped by 5 bases and J by 5 bases; unmatched bases: 8. CDR3 loop: CSAGIGTGENIQYF. As DNA, the CDR3 is TGCAGTGCTGGGATTGGGACAGGAGAAAACATTCAGTACTTC.

This clonotype appeared many times. The J gene is TRBJ2-1, the V gene TRBV5-1; unclear D gene. The ends were cut back, 0 bases at V and 2 bases at J, with 9 bases in the middle. This CDR3 is 15 amino acids long. The germline V gene has CDR1 SGHRS and CDR2 YFSETQ. In nucleotides, the CDR3 is TGCGCCAGCAGCTTGGCCTCAAACACCTACAATGAGCAGTTCTTC. Translating it yields CASSLASNTYNEQFF.

The genes are TRBV7-8 and TRBJ2-2; D is perhaps TRBD1 or TRBD2 (5 bases each). The V gene lost 6 bases and the J gene lost 4 bases, with 12 bases spanning the gap. The CDR3 has 14 amino acids. CDR1 is SGHVS and CDR2 is FQNEAQ in the germline V gene. The CDR3 sequence is CASRKMGTTGELFF. Written as DNA, the CDR3 is TGTGCCAGCAGAAAAATGGGGACCACCGGGGAGCTGTTTTTT.

As concerns this clonotype: Its ends do not fully match the called genes, so a read error is possible. The J gene is TRBJ1-2, the V gene TRBV4-1, with 7 bases identical to TRBD1. This CDR3 contains 14 residues. Per the germline V gene, CDR1 is MGHRA and CDR2 is YSYEKL. The CDR3 sequence: CASSEDRVGYGYTF. Written as DNA, the CDR3 is TGCGCCAGCAGCGAAGACAGGGTGGGTTATGGCTACACCTTC.

This clonotype has a count of ten or more. V usage is TRBV5-1 and J usage is TRBJ2-2; TRBD1 agrees at 9 bases. This CDR3 region has 17 residues. The trim removed 0 bases at V and 5 bases at J, leaving 8 bases unmatched. Germline V CDR1 and CDR2: SGHRS, YFSETQ. The CDR3 DNA sequence: TGCGCCAGCAGCTTGGGCACCGGGACAGGGCGGACCGGGGAGCTGTTTTTT. Its protein product is CASSLGTGTGRTGELFF.

There are many counts of this clonotype. This chain links TRBV5-1 with TRBJ2-2; D may correspond to TRBD1 or TRBD2 (6 bases each). This CDR3 has 16 amino acids. Deletions cut 4 bases from V and 0 bases from J, with 13 bases between. The germline V gene encodes CDR1 SGHRS and CDR2 YFSETQ. The CDR3, as DNA: TGCGCCAGCAGCCACGGGGGCAAAGCGAACACCGGGGAGCTGTTTTTT. Protein product: CASSHGGKANTGELFF.

This clonotype was seen repeatedly, ten times or more. The CDR3 sequence: CATSDPLAGPYNEQFF. CDR3 sequence (DNA): TGTGCCACCAGTGACCCTTTAGCGGGGCCCTACAATGAGCAGTTCTTC. This chain uses TRBV24-1 with TRBJ2-1; 8 bases line up with TRBD2. The CDR3 extends over 16 amino acids. After removal of 4 bases from V and 2 bases from J, the junction contained 6 bases not matched to a gene. CDR1 and CDR2 from the germline V gene are KGHDR and SFDVKD.

Ten or more counts support this clonotype. The V gene is TRBV10-3, the J gene TRBJ2-2; 10 bases are shared with TRBD1. J lost 9 bases, V lost 5 bases, and 9 bases had no gene match. The CDR3 has 15 amino acids. Germline values: CDR1 ENHRY, CDR2 SYGVKD. The CDR3 protein is CAISNLGQGNRELFF. Written as DNA, the CDR3 is TGTGCCATCAGTAACCTGGGACAGGGGAACCGGGAGCTGTTTTTT.

This clonotype occurred many times. The chain carries TRBV12-3 or TRBV12-4 and TRBJ1-1; 9 positions match TRBD1. V was clipped by 4 bases and J by 0 bases; unmatched bases: 9. This CDR3 is 17 amino acids long. The CDR3 coding sequence is TGTGCCAGCAGTTCCCAGAGACAGGGGGTCGTGAACACTGAAGCTTTCTTT. Its translation: CASSSQRQGVVNTEAFF.